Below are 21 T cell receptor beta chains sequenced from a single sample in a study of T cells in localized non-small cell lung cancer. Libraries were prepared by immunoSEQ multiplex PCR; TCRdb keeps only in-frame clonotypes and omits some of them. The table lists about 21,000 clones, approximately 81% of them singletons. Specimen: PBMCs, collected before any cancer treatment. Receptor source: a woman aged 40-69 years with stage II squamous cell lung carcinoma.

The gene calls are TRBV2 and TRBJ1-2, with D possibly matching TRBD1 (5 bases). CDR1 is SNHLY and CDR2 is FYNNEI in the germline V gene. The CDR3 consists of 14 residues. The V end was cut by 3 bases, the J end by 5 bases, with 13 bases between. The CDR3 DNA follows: TGTGCCAGCAGTGATACCAGGGTTCTGTATGGCTACACCTTC. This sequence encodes CASSDTRVLYGYTF.

CDR3 in amino acids: CASSSSFSGSWGEQFF. The CDR3 DNA follows: TGTGCCAGCAGTTCCAGCTTTAGCGGGAGTTGGGGTGAGCAGTTCTTC. The chain couples TRBV6-4 to TRBJ2-1, with 9 bases matching TRBD2. Germline CDR1 and CDR2: MRHNA and SNTAGT. CDR3 length: 16 residues. V gave up 5 bases and J gave up 9 bases; unmatched junction bases: 14.

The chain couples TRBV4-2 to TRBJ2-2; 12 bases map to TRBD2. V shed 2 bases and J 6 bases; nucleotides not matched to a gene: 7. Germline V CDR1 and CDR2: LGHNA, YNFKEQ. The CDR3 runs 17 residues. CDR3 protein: CASSQPLAGGPPGELFF. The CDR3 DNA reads TGTGCCAGCAGCCAACCCCTAGCGGGAGGGCCCCCCGGGGAGCTGTTTTTT.

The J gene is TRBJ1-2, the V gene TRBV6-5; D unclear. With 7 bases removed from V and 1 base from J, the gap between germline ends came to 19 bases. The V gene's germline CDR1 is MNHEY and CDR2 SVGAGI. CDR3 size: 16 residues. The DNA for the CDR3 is TGTGCCAGCATCTACTCCTCCCTGTCCATTAACTATGGCTACACCTTC. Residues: CASIYSSLSINYGYTF.

The CDR3 loop is CASSSGLAEQFF. CDR3 DNA: TGTGCCAGCAGTTCCGGACTAGCGGAGCAGTTCTTC. J is TRBJ2-1 and V is TRBV5-5; 9 bases align to TRBD2. J gave up 10 bases and V 5 bases, and 4 bases lay outside the gene matches. This CDR3 is 12 amino acids long. Germline assignment: CDR1 SGHKS and CDR2 YYEKEE (reference sequence).

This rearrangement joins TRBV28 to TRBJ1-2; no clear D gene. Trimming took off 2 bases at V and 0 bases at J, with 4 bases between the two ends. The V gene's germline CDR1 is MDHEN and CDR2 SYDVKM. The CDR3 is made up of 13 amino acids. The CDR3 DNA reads TGTGCCAGCAGTTTAAGCCCTAACTATGGCTACACCTTC. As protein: CASSLSPNYGYTF.

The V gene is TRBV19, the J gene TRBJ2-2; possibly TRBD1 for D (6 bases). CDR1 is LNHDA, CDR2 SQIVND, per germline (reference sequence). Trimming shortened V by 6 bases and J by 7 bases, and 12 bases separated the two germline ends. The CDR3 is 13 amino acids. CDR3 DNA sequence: TGTGCCAGTAGCAACAGGGCGATCGGGGAGCTGTTTTTT. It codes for CASSNRAIGELFF.

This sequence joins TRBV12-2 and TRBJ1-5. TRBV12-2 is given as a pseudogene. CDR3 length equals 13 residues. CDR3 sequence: CASRSQRRQPQHF. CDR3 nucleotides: TGTGCAAGTCGCTCCCAGAGGCGTCAGCCCCAGCATTTT.

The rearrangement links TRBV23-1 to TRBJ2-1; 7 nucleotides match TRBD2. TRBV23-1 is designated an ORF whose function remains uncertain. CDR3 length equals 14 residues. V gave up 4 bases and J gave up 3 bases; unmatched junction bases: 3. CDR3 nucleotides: TGCGCCAGCAGTCCCCCTAGCGGCTACAATGAGCAGTTCTTC. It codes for CASSPPSGYNEQFF.

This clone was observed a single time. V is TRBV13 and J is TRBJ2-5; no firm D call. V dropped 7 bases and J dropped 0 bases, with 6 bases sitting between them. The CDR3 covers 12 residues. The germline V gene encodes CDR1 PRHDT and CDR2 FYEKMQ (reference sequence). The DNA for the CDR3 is TGTGCCAGCAAGAGATACCAAGAGACCCAGTACTTC. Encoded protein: CASKRYQETQYF. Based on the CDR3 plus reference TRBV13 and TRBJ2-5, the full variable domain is AAGVIQSPRHLIKEKRETATLKCYPIPRHDTVYWYQQGPGQDPQFLISFYEKMQSDKGSIPDRFSAQQFSDYHSELNMSSLELGDSALYFCASKRYQETQYFGPGTRLLVL.

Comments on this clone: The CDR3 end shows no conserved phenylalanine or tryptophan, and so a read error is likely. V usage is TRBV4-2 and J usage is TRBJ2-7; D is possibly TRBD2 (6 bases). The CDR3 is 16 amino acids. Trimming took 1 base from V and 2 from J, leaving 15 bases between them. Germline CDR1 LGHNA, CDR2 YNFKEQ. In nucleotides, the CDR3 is TGTGCCAGCAGCCAAGTATTTAGCGGAGGGACCTACGAGCAGTACCTC. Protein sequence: CASSQVFSGGTYEQYL.

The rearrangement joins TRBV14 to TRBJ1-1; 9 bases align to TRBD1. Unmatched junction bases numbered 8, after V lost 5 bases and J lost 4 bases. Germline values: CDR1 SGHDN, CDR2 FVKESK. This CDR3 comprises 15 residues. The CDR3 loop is CASSAIGTGSTEAFF. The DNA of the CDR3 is TGTGCCAGCAGCGCAATAGGGACAGGGTCCACTGAAGCTTTCTTT. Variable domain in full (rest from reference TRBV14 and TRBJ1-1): EAGVTQFPSHSVIEKGQTVTLRCDPISGHDNLYWYRRVMGKEIKFLLHFVKESKQDESGMPNNRFLAERTGGTYSTLKVQPAELEDSGVYFCASSAIGTGSTEAFFGQGTRLTVV.

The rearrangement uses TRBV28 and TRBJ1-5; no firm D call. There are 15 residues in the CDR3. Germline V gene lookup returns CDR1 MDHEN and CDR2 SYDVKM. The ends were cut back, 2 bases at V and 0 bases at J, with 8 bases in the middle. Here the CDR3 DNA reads TGTGCCAGCAGTTTACTCCAGCATAGCAATCAGCCCCAGCATTTT. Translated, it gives CASSLLQHSNQPQHF.

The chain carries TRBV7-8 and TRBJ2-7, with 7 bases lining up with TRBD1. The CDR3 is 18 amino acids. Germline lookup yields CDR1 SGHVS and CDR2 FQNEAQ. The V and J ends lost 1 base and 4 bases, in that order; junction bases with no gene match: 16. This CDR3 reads CASSLEGATGLVGYEQYF. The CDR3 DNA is TGTGCCAGCAGCTTAGAGGGGGCGACAGGGCTCGTTGGGTACGAGCAGTACTTC.

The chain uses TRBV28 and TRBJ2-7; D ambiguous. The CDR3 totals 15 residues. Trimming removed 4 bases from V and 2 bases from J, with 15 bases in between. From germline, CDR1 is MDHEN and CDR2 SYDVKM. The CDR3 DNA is TGTGCCAGCAGTTACAATCCGGGCCCTCCCTACGAGCAGTACTTC. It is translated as CASSYNPGPPYEQYF.

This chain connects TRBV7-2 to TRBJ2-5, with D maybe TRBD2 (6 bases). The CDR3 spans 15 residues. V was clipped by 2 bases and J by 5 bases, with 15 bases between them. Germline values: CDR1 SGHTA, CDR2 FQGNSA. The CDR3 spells CASSLSGERLETQYF. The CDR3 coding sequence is TGTGCCAGCAGCTTATCGGGGGAGAGGTTGGAGACCCAGTACTTC.

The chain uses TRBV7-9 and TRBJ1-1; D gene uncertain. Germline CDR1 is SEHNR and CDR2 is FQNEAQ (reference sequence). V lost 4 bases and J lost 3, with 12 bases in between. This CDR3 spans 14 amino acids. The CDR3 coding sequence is TGTGCCAGCAGCTCCCACACCCCGGACACTGAAGCTTTCTTT. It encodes CASSSHTPDTEAFF.

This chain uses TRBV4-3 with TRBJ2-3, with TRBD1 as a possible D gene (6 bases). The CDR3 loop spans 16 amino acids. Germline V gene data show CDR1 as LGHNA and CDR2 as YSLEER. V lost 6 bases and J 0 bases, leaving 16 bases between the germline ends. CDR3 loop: CASRDSYQSSTDTQYF. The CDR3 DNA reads TGCGCCAGCAGGGACAGCTACCAATCTAGCACAGATACGCAGTATTTT.

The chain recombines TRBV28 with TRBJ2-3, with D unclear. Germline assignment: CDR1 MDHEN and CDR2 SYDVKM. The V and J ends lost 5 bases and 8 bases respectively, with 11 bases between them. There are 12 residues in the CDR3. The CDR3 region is CASSKPPGTQYF. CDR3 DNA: TGTGCCAGCAGTAAGCCGCCGGGTACGCAGTATTTT.

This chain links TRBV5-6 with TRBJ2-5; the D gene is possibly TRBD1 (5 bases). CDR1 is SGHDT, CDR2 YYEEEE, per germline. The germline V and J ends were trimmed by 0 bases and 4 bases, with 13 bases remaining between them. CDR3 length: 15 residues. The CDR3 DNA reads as TGTGCCAGCAGCTTGGGGGCAGGGTGGGGAGAGACCCAGTACTTC. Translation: CASSLGAGWGETQYF.

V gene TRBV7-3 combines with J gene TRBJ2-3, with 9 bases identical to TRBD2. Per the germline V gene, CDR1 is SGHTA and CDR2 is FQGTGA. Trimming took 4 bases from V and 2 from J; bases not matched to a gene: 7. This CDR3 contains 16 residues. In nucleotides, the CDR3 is TGTGCCAGCAGCTCCGGACTAGCGAGCTTCACAGATACGCAGTATTTT. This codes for CASSSGLASFTDTQYF.